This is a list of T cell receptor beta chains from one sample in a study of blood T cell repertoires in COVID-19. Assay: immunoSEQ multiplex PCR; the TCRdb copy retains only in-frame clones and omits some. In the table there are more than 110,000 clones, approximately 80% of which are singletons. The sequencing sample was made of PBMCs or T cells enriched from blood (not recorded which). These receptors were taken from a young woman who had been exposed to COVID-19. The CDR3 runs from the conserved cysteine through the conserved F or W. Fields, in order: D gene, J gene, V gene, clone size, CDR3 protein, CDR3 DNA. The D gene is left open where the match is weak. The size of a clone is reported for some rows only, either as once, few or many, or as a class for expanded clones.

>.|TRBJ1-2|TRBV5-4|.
CATALGGYYGYTF
TGTGCCACCGCATTGGGGGGGTACTATGGCTACACCTTC
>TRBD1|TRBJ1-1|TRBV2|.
CASRKDRGGTEAFF
TGTGCCAGCAGAAAAGACAGGGGGGGCACTGAAGCTTTCTTT
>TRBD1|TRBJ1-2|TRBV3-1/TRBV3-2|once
CASSYRTGEGGYTF
TGTGCCAGCAGCTATAGGACAGGAGAAGGTGGCTACACCTTC
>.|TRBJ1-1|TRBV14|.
CASSPFLRGEAFF
TGTGCCAGCAGCCCCTTTCTTCGGGGTGAAGCTTTCTTT
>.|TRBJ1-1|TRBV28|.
CASSSTFGGWDTEAFF
TGTGCCAGCAGTTCGACCTTTGGGGGCTGGGACACTGAAGCTTTCTTT
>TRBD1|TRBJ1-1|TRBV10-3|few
CAIRTQGTEAFF
TGTGCCATCAGGACACAGGGGACTGAAGCTTTCTTT
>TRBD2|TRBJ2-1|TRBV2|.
CASSESLGLAGADGEQFF
TGTGCCAGCAGTGAGTCTTTAGGACTAGCGGGAGCGGACGGTGAGCAGTTCTTC
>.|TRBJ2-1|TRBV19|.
CASSPYRDSIYNEQFF
TGTGCCAGTAGTCCATACCGGGACTCCATCTACAATGAGCAGTTCTTC
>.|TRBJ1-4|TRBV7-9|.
CASSLDHVRLNEKLFF
TGTGCCAGCAGCTTAGATCACGTCAGATTGAATGAAAAACTGTTTTTT
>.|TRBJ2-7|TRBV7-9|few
CASTPTDRRKDEQYF
TGTGCCAGCACCCCCACCGACAGGAGGAAGGACGAGCAGTACTTC
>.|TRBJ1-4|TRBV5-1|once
CASRRTVEINEKLFF
TGCGCCAGCAGGAGGACAGTCGAGATTAATGAAAAACTGTTTTTT
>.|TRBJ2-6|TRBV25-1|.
CASTSGGRDSGANVLTF
TGTGCCAGCACCTCAGGGGGGCGTGACTCTGGGGCCAACGTCCTGACTTTC
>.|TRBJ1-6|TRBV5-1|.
CASSLGDNQALHF
TGCGCCAGCAGCTTGGGGGACAATCAAGCCCTCCACTTT
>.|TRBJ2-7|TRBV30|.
CAWSPAYEQYF
TGTGCCTGGAGTCCCGCCTACGAGCAGTACTTC
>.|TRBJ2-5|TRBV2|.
CASRGLPGETQYF
TGTGCCAGCAGGGGCCTCCCAGGGGAGACCCAGTACTTC
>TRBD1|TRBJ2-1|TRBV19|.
CASSYRGSYNEQFF
TGTGCCAGTAGTTACAGGGGCTCCTACAATGAGCAGTTCTTC
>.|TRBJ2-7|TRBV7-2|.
CASSNHYEQYF
TGTGCCAGCAGCAATCACTACGAGCAGTACTTC
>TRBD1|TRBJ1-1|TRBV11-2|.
CASSLGREGLRGQGTEAFF
TGTGCCAGCAGCTTAGGTAGGGAGGGCCTCAGGGGGCAGGGGACTGAAGCTTTCTTT
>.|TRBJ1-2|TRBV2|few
CASSETATVYGYTF
TGTGCCAGCAGTGAAACAGCGACAGTCTATGGCTACACCTTC
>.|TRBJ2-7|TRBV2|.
CASSTSSGRRYEQYF
.
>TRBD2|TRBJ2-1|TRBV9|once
CASSAQTSGIYNEQFF
TGTGCCAGCAGCGCCCAGACTAGCGGGATCTACAATGAGCAGTTCTTC
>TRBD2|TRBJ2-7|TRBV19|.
CASSIVVAGGNEQYF
TGTGCCAGTAGTATAGTCGTAGCGGGAGGAAACGAGCAGTACTTC
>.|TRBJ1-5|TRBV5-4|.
CASRKQDSNQPQHF
TGTGCCAGCAGGAAGCAGGATAGCAATCAGCCCCAGCATTTT
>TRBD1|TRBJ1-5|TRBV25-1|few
CASSEGQSYQPQHF
TGTGCCAGCAGTGAGGGACAGTCATATCAGCCCCAGCATTTT
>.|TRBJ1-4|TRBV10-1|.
CASSPDRRNEKLFF
TGCGCCAGCAGCCCCGACAGAAGAAATGAAAAACTGTTTTTT
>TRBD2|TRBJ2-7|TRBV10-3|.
CAISEEASGNYEQYF
TGTGCCATCAGTGAGGAGGCTAGCGGGAATTACGAGCAGTACTTC
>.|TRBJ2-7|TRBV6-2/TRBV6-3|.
CASSYNPGNYEQYF
TGTGCCAGCAGTTACAACCCAGGCAACTACGAGCAGTACTTC
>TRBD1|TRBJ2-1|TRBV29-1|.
CSVARDRVFGSYNEQFF
TGCAGCGTTGCACGGGACAGGGTTTTTGGATCCTACAATGAGCAGTTCTTC
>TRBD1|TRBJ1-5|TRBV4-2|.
CASSLTQGARRQPQHF
TGTGCCAGCAGCCTTACCCAGGGGGCGCGACGACAGCCCCAGCATTTT
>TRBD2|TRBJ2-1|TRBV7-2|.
CASSFAGAGNEQFF
TGTGCCAGCAGCTTCGCGGGAGCCGGCAATGAGCAGTTCTTC
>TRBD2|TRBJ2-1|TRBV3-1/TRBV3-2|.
CASSQRAGTSVNEQFF
TGTGCCAGCAGCCAACGCGCCGGGACTAGCGTCAATGAGCAGTTCTTC
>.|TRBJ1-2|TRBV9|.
CASSDPGGYTF
TGTGCCAGCAGCGACCCGGGAGGCTACACCTTC
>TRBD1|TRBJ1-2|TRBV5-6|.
CASRTRQGGYGYTF
TGTGCCAGCAGAACTAGACAGGGGGGCTATGGCTACACCTTC
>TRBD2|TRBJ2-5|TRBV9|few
CASSPHQGLAGGTQYF
TGTGCCAGCAGCCCCCATCAGGGACTAGCGGGAGGGACCCAGTACTTC
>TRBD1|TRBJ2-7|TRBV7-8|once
CASSLPARGQGGNEQYF
TGTGCCAGCAGCTTACCCGCGAGGGGACAGGGCGGTAACGAGCAGTACTTC
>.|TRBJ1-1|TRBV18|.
CASSPPVLGGTEAFF
TGTGCCAGCTCACCCCCAGTGTTAGGGGGCACTGAAGCTTTCTTT
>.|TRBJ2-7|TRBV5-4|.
CASSLALAYEQYF
TGTGCCAGCAGCTTGGCGCTAGCCTACGAGCAGTACTTC
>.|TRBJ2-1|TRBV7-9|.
CASRLRDEQFF
TGTGCCAGCCGCCTACGGGATGAGCAGTTCTTC
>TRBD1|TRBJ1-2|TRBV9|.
CASSVRPGTGSVSGYTF
TGTGCCAGCAGCGTTCGTCCCGGGACAGGGTCGGTTTCTGGCTACACCTTC
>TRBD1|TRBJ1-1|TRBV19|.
CASSAHRGWLTEAFF
TGTGCCAGTAGTGCCCACAGGGGGTGGCTCACTGAAGCTTTCTTT
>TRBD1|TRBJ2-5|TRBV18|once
CASSPRTGNQETQYF
TGTGCCAGCTCACCTCGGACAGGGAATCAAGAGACCCAGTACTTC
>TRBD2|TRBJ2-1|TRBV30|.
CAWTGLAGNNEQFF
TGTGCCTGGACTGGACTAGCGGGAAACAATGAGCAGTTCTTC
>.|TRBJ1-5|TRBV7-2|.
CASSLAEGRNNQPQHF
TGTGCCAGCAGCTTAGCGGAGGGGCGGAATAATCAGCCCCAGCATTTT
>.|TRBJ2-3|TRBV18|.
CASSPQGDTQYF
TGTGCCAGCTCACCTCAGGGGGATACGCAGTATTTT
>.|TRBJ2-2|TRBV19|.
CASSEGTAGELFF
TGTGCCAGTAGTGAGGGGACTGCCGGGGAGCTGTTTTTT
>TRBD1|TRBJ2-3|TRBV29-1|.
CSGETGADTQYF
TGCAGCGGGGAAACAGGGGCAGATACGCAGTATTTT
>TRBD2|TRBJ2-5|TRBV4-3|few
CASSQDAREGLKTQYF
TGCGCCAGCAGCCAAGATGCGCGGGAGGGCCTGAAGACCCAGTACTTC
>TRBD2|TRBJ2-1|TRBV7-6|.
CASSWTSGNSYNEQFF
TGTGCCAGCAGCTGGACTAGCGGGAACTCCTACAATGAGCAGTTCTTC
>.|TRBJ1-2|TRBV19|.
CASSRSQGYYGYTF
TGTGCCAGTAGCCGATCCCAGGGGTACTATGGCTACACCTTC
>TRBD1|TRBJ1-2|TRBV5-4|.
CASSLQGADGYTF
TGTGCCAGCAGCTTGCAGGGGGCGGATGGCTACACCTTC
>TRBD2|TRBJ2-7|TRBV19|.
CASRPAGGTAYEQYF
TGTGCCAGTAGGCCAGCGGGAGGTACGGCCTACGAGCAGTACTTC